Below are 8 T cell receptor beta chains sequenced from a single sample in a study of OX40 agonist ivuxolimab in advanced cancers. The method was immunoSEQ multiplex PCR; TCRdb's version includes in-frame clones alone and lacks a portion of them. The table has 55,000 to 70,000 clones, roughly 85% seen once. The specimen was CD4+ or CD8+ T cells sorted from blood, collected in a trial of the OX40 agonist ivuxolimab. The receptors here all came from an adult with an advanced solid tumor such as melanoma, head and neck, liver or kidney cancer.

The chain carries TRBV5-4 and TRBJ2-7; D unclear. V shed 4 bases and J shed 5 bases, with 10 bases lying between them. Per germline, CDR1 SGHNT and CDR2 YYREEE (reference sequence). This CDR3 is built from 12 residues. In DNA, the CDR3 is TGTGCCAGCAGCCCCTTCGGCAACGAGCAGTACTTC. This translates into CASSPFGNEQYF.

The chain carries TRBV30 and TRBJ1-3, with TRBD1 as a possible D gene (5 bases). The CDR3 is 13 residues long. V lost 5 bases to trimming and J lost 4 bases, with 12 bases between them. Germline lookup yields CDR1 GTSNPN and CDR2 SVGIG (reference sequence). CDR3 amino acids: CAWGRGGGNTIYF. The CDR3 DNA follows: TGTGCCTGGGGAAGGGGCGGAGGAAACACCATATATTTT.

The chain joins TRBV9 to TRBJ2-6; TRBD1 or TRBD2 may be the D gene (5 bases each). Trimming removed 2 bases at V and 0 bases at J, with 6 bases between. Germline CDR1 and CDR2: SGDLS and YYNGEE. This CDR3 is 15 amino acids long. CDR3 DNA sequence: TGTGCCAGCAGCGTGGGGGACTCTGGGGCCAACGTCCTGACTTTC. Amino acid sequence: CASSVGDSGANVLTF.

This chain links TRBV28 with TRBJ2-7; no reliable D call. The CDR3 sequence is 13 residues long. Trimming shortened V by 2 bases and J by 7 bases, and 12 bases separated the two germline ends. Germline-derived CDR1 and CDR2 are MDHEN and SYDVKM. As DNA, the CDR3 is TGTGCCAGCAGTTTAAGGTTTTTTAAAGAGCAGTACTTC. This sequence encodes CASSLRFFKEQYF.

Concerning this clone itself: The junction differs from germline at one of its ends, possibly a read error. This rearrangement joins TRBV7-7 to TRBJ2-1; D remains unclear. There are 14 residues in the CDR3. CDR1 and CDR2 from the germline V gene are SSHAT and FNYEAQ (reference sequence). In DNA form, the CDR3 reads TGTGCTAGCAGCTTAGGCCGCTCGGATAATGAGCAGTTCTTC. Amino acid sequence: CASSLGRSDNEQFF.

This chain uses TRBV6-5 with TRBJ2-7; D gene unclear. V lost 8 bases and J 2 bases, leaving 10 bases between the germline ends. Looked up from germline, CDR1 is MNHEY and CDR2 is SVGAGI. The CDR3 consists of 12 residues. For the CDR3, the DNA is TGTGCCAGCTCGAGCCCCCCCTACGAGCAGTACTTC. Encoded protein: CASSSPPYEQYF.

CDR3 coding DNA: TGTGCCAGCAGTTACTCGAGGCAGGGCGGTTTAAACACCATATATTTT. Translating gives CASSYSRQGGLNTIYF. V usage is TRBV6-5 and J usage is TRBJ1-3; possibly TRBD1 for D (5 bases). The germline V and J ends were trimmed by 0 bases and 6 bases, with 15 bases remaining between them. The germline V gene has CDR1 MNHEY and CDR2 SVGAGI. The CDR3 is 16 residues long.

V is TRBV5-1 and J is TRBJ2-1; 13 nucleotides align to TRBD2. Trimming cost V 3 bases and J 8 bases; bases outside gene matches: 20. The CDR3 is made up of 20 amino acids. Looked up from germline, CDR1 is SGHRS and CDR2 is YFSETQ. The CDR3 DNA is TGCGCCAGCAGCTCCCGCTCACTAGCGGGGGGGCCCAGTTTTGGCCATGAGCAGTTCTTC. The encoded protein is CASSSRSLAGGPSFGHEQFF.